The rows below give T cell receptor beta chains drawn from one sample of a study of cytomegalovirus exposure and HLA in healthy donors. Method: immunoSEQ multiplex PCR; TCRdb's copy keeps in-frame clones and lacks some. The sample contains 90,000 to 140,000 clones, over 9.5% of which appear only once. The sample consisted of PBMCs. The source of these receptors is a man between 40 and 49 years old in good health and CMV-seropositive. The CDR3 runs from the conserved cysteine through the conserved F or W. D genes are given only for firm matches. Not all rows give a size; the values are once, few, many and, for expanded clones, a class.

TGTGCCAGCAGGGAACTAGCGGTAGCCAAAAACATTCAGTACTTC	CASRELAVAKNIQYF	few	TRBV11-2	TRBJ2-4	TRBD2
TGTGCCAGCAGCGTACAGAATACGCAGTATTTT	CASSVQNTQYF	.	TRBV6-5	TRBJ2-3	.
TGTGCCAGCAGCTTATACAGGGGAACTGAAGCTTTCTTT	CASSLYRGTEAFF	few	TRBV7-9	TRBJ1-1	TRBD1
TGTGCCAGCAGTTTAAGCGGGAGCCCCCACGAGCAGTACTTC	CASSLSGSPHEQYF	once	TRBV27	TRBJ2-7	TRBD2
TGTGCCAGCAGCTCGAGTAGAGCGACCTGGGTGACCGGGGAGCTGTTTTTT	CASSSSRATWVTGELFF	few	TRBV14	TRBJ2-2	.
TGTGCCAGTAGTACCCTTCCCCAGGGGGAAGCCAAAAACATTCAGTACTTC	CASSTLPQGEAKNIQYF	few	TRBV19	TRBJ2-4	TRBD1
TGCGCCAGCAGCCAAGTAGCGGGAGTGTCAGATACGCAGTATTTT	CASSQVAGVSDTQYF	.	TRBV4-1	TRBJ2-3	TRBD2
TGTGCTAGTGGGGGACAGTTCCCAGAAGAGACCCAGTACTTC	CASGGQFPEETQYF	.	TRBV12-5	TRBJ2-5	TRBD1
TGTGCCACCAGCCCCCCCGACCACAGAAGCAATCAGCCCCAGCATTTT	CATSPPDHRSNQPQHF	few	TRBV15	TRBJ1-5	.
TGTGCCAGCAGTTTCGTGCGGGAGGGCTACGAGCAGTACTTC	CASSFVREGYEQYF	few	TRBV27	TRBJ2-7	TRBD2
TGTGCCAGCAGTTTACTAGGACAGGGCATCTATGGCTACACCTTC	CASSLLGQGIYGYTF	.	TRBV27	TRBJ1-2	TRBD1
TGTGCCAGCAGCCCCAGACTCCGCTCCAAGCAGTACTTC	CASSPRLRSKQYF	few	TRBV7-2	TRBJ2-7	.
TGCGCCAGCAGCACCACAGGGAGTTACCAAGAGACCCAGTACTTC	CASSTTGSYQETQYF	.	TRBV5-1	TRBJ2-5	.
TGTGCCATTAGGGACAGGCACTACGAGGAGCAGTACTTC	CAIRDRHYEEQYF	.	TRBV10-3	TRBJ2-7	TRBD1
TGTGCCAGCAGCTTTTCCGGCTACAATGAGCAGTTCTTC	CASSFSGYNEQFF	few	TRBV7-6	TRBJ2-1	.